Shown below are 8 T cell receptor beta chains from a single sample sequenced in a study of STAT5B mutations in CD4+ large granular lymphocyte leukemia (dated by TCRdb to about 2022). The library was built by means of the immunoSEQ multiplex PCR assay. The table comes from immuneACCESS by way of TCRdb, which keeps in-frame sequences with V and J called. Part of the clones is missing from these tables; in studies checked, under half for an unresolved V gene and the rest for unknown reasons. The sample table lists around 34,000 clones, approximately 80% of them with a count of one. The ten largest clones add up to about 4.5% of the sample. Sequencing was performed on CD4+ T cells from blood buffy coats. The source of these receptors is a human donor in good health.

The rearrangement uses TRBV5-4 and TRBJ2-7, with D perhaps given as TRBD1 or TRBD2 (6 bases each). The V and J ends lost 4 bases and 0 bases respectively, with 17 bases between them. Per the germline V gene, CDR1 is SGHNT and CDR2 is YYREEE (reference sequence). The CDR3 consists of 16 residues. Written as DNA, the CDR3 is TGTGCCAGCAGCCCCGGCGGGACACAAGGCTCCTACGAGCAGTACTTC. Translating it yields CASSPGGTQGSYEQYF.

This clone occurred a few times. The gene calls are TRBV28 and TRBJ1-2; 9 positions match TRBD1. CDR3 length: 13 amino acids. Germline lookup yields CDR1 MDHEN and CDR2 SYDVKM. Trimming at V came to 6 bases and at J to 8 bases, leaving 7 bases not matched to a gene. The CDR3 DNA is TGTGCCAGCAGGCCGGGACAGGGCGGCGGCTACACCTTC. Translated: CASRPGQGGGYTF.

The J gene is TRBJ1-1, the V gene TRBV5-6, with 7 positions matching TRBD1. The J segment lost 5 bases and the V segment lost 3 bases, leaving 22 bases of the junction unmatched. Per the germline V gene, CDR1 is SGHDT and CDR2 is YYEEEE. The CDR3 extends over 19 amino acids. The CDR3: CASSSIHRQGPPAGTEAFF. CDR3 in DNA: TGTGCCAGCAGCTCGATCCACAGACAGGGCCCCCCGGCTGGGACTGAAGCTTTCTTT.

This chain joins TRBV19 and TRBJ2-3, with no clear D. The CDR3 has 15 residues. Deletions cut 9 bases from V and 1 base from J, with 17 bases between. Germline assignment: CDR1 LNHDA and CDR2 SQIVND (reference sequence). CDR3 sequence reads: CARTPSLVCTDTQYF. The CDR3 nucleotides read TGTGCCAGAACCCCCTCGCTAGTCTGCACAGATACGCAGTATTTT.

This chain links TRBV28 with TRBJ1-2; D uncertain. CDR3 length: 11 residues. V lost 6 bases and J lost 3, with 5 bases in between. The germline V gene has CDR1 MDHEN and CDR2 SYDVKM. The CDR3 nucleotides are TGTGCCAGCAGGTTGGACTATGGCTACACCTTC. This encodes CASRLDYGYTF.

V usage is TRBV6-5 and J usage is TRBJ2-1, with D perhaps TRBD1 (6 bases). The germline V and J ends were trimmed by 4 bases and 5 bases, with 9 bases remaining between them. The CDR3 length is 13 residues. Germline V gives CDR1 MNHEY, CDR2 SVGAGI. The CDR3 spells CASSLGANNEQFF. In DNA, the CDR3 is TGTGCCAGCAGTTTGGGGGCCAACAATGAGCAGTTCTTC.

The gene calls are TRBV7-8 and TRBJ1-4, with a tentative D call TRBD1 (6 bases). V lost 6 bases, J lost 6 bases, and 20 bases lay in between. CDR3 length equals 16 residues. Germline CDR1 is SGHVS and CDR2 is FQNEAQ. The CDR3 here is CASSSARGAKYEKLFF. CDR3 bases: TGTGCCAGCAGTTCAGCAAGGGGGGCAAAATATGAAAAACTGTTTTTT.

This clone was recorded a few times. The chain uses TRBV12-5 and TRBJ1-1; 7 nucleotides align to TRBD1. CDR1 is LGHNT and CDR2 is FRNRAP in the germline V gene. Trimming cost V 3 bases and J 4 bases; bases outside gene matches: 8. There are 15 residues in the CDR3. The CDR3 DNA sequence: TGTGCTAGTGGTTTAGAGACAGGGTCGGGCACTGAAGCTTTCTTT. Its translation is CASGLETGSGTEAFF.